The 8 T cell receptor beta chains reported below all come from one sample, sequenced in a study of T cell responses to AZD1222 COVID-19 vaccine (dated by TCRdb to the early 2020s). In the paper's terms, the time point label means: about 28 days (+/-7) after the second vaccine dose. Library method: the immunoSEQ multiplex PCR assay. TCRdb took over this immuneACCESS table, retaining in-frame rearrangements with V and J assigned. Such tables are incomplete; in checked studies, under half of the missing clones stem from an unresolved V gene, and the remainder is unexplained. For this sample the table gives some 110,000 clones, of which around 83% were detected only once. 17% of the sample is taken by the ten largest. Specimen: peripheral blood, collected 28 days after the second AZD1222 dose. Source of these receptors: an adult who received the AZD1222 COVID-19 vaccine.

As for this clone: The same CDR3 is also encoded by other DNA sequences in this sample. The chain is built from TRBV5-1 and TRBJ1-6; D is unresolved. This CDR3 comprises 15 residues. Germline V gene data show CDR1 as SGHRS and CDR2 as YFSETQ. Trimming left V 0 bases short and J 1 base short, with 5 bases between. The CDR3 is CASSLDGSYNSPLHF. The CDR3 coding sequence is TGCGCCAGCAGCTTGGACGGTTCCTATAATTCACCCCTCCACTTT.

The chain recombines TRBV19 with TRBJ1-1; D is ambiguous. The ends were cut back, 3 bases at V and 0 bases at J, with 11 bases in the middle. Germline-derived CDR1 and CDR2 are LNHDA and SQIVND (reference sequence). The CDR3 loop spans 15 amino acids. This CDR3 is CASSMGYYLNTEAFF. In DNA, the CDR3 is TGTGCCAGTAGTATGGGTTACTACTTGAACACTGAAGCTTTCTTT.

This clone came up a few times. The CDR3 DNA follows: TGTGCCTGGAGTGAGGTGGGCTCCGGGGCCAACGTCCTGACTTTC. Translated: CAWSEVGSGANVLTF. The rearrangement links TRBV30 to TRBJ2-6; D not certain. The CDR3 is 15 residues long. The V end was cut by 1 base, the J end by 4 bases, with 11 bases between. CDR1 is GTSNPN, CDR2 SVGIG, per germline (reference sequence). Drawing the rest from reference TRBV30 and TRBJ2-6, the complete variable domain is SQTIHQWPATLVQPVGSPLSLECTVEGTSNPNLYWYRQAAGRGLQLLFYSVGIGQISSEVPQNLSASRPQDRQFILSSKKLLLSDSGFYLCAWSEVGSGANVLTFGAGSRLTVL.

The chain is built from TRBV11-2 and TRBJ2-7, with TRBD1 matching over 9 bases. The CDR3 has 14 residues. Looked up from germline, CDR1 is SGHAT and CDR2 is FQNNGV. With 9 bases clipped from V and 6 bases from J, the junction kept 12 bases outside the gene matches. CDR3: CASRQFGTGLEQYF. The CDR3 DNA reads as TGTGCCAGTCGGCAGTTCGGGACAGGGCTCGAGCAGTACTTC.

The chain combines TRBV7-9 with TRBJ1-4, with D maybe TRBD1 (5 bases). The V end was cut by 2 bases, the J end by 10 bases, with 14 bases between. The CDR3 sequence is 14 residues long. Germline lookup yields CDR1 SEHNR and CDR2 FQNEAQ (reference sequence). The chain's CDR3 is CASSLSQGGLKLFF. Here the CDR3 DNA reads TGTGCCAGCAGCTTAAGTCAGGGCGGTTTAAAACTGTTTTTT.

V gene TRBV6-1 combines with J gene TRBJ1-5; D may be TRBD1 (5 bases). The CDR3 consists of 15 residues. V was cut by 1 base and J by 6 bases, with 13 bases left in between. Germline CDR1 MNHNS, CDR2 SASEGT. CDR3 sequence reads: CASSEEEGTSQPQHF. CDR3 nucleotides: TGTGCCAGCAGTGAAGAGGAGGGGACTAGTCAGCCCCAGCATTTT.

The chain has TRBV6-1 and TRBJ2-2; no reliable D call. Trimming cost V 2 bases and J 4 bases, with 14 bases left between them. Germline V gene sequence: CDR1 MNHNS, CDR2 SASEGT. This CDR3 is 16 amino acids long. In DNA, the CDR3 is TGTGCCAGCAGTGAACGGTCCAGGCGAGTCACCGGGGAGCTGTTTTTT. Protein: CASSERSRRVTGELFF.

The chain joins TRBV6-4 to TRBJ2-3, with D perhaps being TRBD1 or TRBD2 (6 bases each). CDR3 size: 14 residues. The V and J ends lost 5 bases and 3 bases respectively, with 12 bases between them. Germline V gene lookup returns CDR1 MRHNA and CDR2 SNTAGT. The CDR3 DNA follows: TGTGCCAGCAGTCCCGGAGGGGGGACAGATACGCAGTATTTT. This gives the protein CASSPGGGTDTQYF.